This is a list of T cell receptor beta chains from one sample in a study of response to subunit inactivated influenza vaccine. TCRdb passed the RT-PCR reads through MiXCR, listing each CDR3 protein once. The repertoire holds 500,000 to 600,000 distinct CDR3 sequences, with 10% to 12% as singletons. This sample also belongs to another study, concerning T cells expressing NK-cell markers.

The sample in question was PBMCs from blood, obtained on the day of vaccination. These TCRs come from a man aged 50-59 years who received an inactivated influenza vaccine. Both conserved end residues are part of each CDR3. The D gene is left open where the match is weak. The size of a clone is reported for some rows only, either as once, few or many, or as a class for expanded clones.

CASSFMASGRSDTQYF TGTGCCAGCAGTTTCATGGCTAGCGGGAGATCTGATACGCAGTATTTT TRBD2 many TRBJ2-3 TRBV12-3/TRBV12-4
CASTGGNVDTEAFF TGCGCCAGCACTGGGGGGAATGTAGACACTGAAGCTTTCTTT - few TRBJ1-1 TRBV5-1
CASSLLAGGHEQYF TGTGCCAGCAGCCTACTAGCGGGGGGCCACGAGCAGTACTTC TRBD2 - TRBJ2-7 TRBV7-9
CSAGDSSGANVLTF TGCAGTGCTGGGGACAGCTCTGGGGCCAACGTCCTGACTTTC TRBD1 - TRBJ2-6 TRBV20-1
CASSYSSPATQHF TGTGCCAGCAGTTACTCTAGCCCAGCGACCCAGCATTTT - few TRBJ1-5 TRBV6-2/TRBV6-3
CASSSDVGVGLPSSYNEQFF TGTGCCAGCAGCTCGGACGTCGGTGTGGGACTCCCGAGCTCCTACAATGAGCAGTTCTTC - - TRBJ2-1 TRBV11-2
CASSLYDRGGSYEQYF TGTGCCAGCAGTTTATATGACAGGGGGGGCTCCTACGAGCAGTACTTC TRBD1 - TRBJ2-7 TRBV27
CASSRSGTTYQETQYF TGTGCCAGCAGCCGCTCCGGGACTACTTACCAAGAGACCCAGTACTTC TRBD2 few TRBJ2-5 TRBV5-5
CASSPLEGGPYEQYF TGTGCCAGCAGCCCGTTAGAGGGAGGGCCTTACGAGCAGTACTTC TRBD2 - TRBJ2-7 TRBV7-6
CASLWAGYNEQFF TGTGCCAGCCTTTGGGCGGGCTACAATGAGCAGTTCTTC - few TRBJ2-1 TRBV2
CASTLAGGSPLGEQYF TGTGCCAGTACGCTAGCGGGAGGCTCTCCCCTCGGAGAGCAGTACTTC TRBD2 - TRBJ2-7 TRBV28
CASSPSLAGGPYEQFF TGTGCCAGCAGCCCGTCACTAGCGGGGGGGCCCTATGAGCAGTTCTTC TRBD2 - TRBJ2-1 TRBV3-1
CASVPGTGELFF TGTGCCAGCGTCCCTGGCACCGGGGAGCTGTTTTTT - few TRBJ2-2 TRBV12-3/TRBV12-4
CASSATGGNTEAFF TGCGCCAGCAGCGCGACAGGGGGGAACACTGAAGCTTTCTTT TRBD1 - TRBJ1-1 TRBV5-1
CASSSLLAVSYNEQFF TGTGCCAGCAGTTCACTATTAGCGGTTTCCTACAATGAGCAGTTCTTC - - TRBJ2-1 TRBV27
CSARAFLSTDTQYF TGCAGTGCTAGAGCCTTCTTGAGCACAGATACGCAGTATTTT - few TRBJ2-3 TRBV20-1
CASSAGGTNEQFF TGCGCCAGCAGCGCAGGGGGCACGAATGAGCAGTTCTTC TRBD1 few TRBJ2-1 TRBV5-1
CASSLKKNTEAFF TGTGCCAGCAGTTTAAAAAAGAACACTGAAGCTTTCTTT - few TRBJ1-1 TRBV27
CASSHGLAGVYNEQFF TGTGCCAGCAGCCATGGTCTAGCGGGAGTCTACAATGAGCAGTTCTTC TRBD2 few TRBJ2-1 TRBV3-1
CSVVRGLAQYF TGCAGCGTTGTGAGAGGCCTTGCGCAGTATTTT - many TRBJ2-3 TRBV29-1
CASSLGQSEQFF TGTGCCAGCAGTTTAGGGCAAAGTGAGCAGTTCTTC - few TRBJ2-1 TRBV12-3/TRBV12-4
CASSSGPENTEAFF TGCGCCAGCAGCTCGGGACCGGAGAACACTGAAGCTTTCTTT - - TRBJ1-1 TRBV5-1
CSVRSEAAEQFF TGCAGTGTCCGAAGTGAGGCAGCTGAGCAGTTCTTC - few TRBJ2-1 TRBV20-1
CASSYAGGGNQPQHF TGTGCCAGCAGTTATGCTGGGGGGGGCAATCAGCCCCAGCATTTT - - TRBJ1-5 TRBV6-2/TRBV6-3
CASSPQGPGGEQYF TGTGCCAGCTCACCCCAGGGTCCAGGTGGCGAGCAGTACTTC - few TRBJ2-7 TRBV18
CASSNRDRSPGEQYF TGTGCCAGTAGTAACCGGGACAGGAGTCCGGGAGAGCAGTACTTC TRBD1 - TRBJ2-7 TRBV19
CASSPLPVPGSSGANVLTF TGTGCCAGCTCACCACTTCCCGTCCCCGGTAGCTCTGGGGCCAACGTCCTGACTTTC - few TRBJ2-6 TRBV18
CASSQVGGVETQYF TGCGCCAGCAGCCAAGTCGGGGGCGTCGAGACCCAGTACTTC - - TRBJ2-5 TRBV4-1
CASSLDQGYGYTF TGTGCCAGCAGTTTGGACCAGGGCTATGGCTACACCTTC - few TRBJ1-2 TRBV12-3/TRBV12-4
CASSRGQGADTQYF TGTGCCAGCAGCAGGGGACAGGGTGCAGATACGCAGTATTTT TRBD1 - TRBJ2-3 TRBV5-8
CASSRMGEQYF TGTGCCAGCAGCCGGATGGGCGAGCAGTACTTC - few TRBJ2-7 TRBV4-2
CASSLRERRSGYTF TGTGCCAGCAGTTTGAGGGAAAGAAGGTCTGGCTACACCTTC - - TRBJ1-2 TRBV12-3/TRBV12-4
CASSYVGRSGGSGANVLTF TGTGCCAGCAGTTACGTGGGCCGTAGCGGGGGGTCTGGGGCCAACGTCCTGACTTTC TRBD2 few TRBJ2-6 TRBV6-5
CASRVVGVTENTEAFF TGTGCCAGCAGAGTGGTCGGGGTAACAGAGAACACTGAAGCTTTCTTT - few TRBJ1-1 TRBV6-2/TRBV6-3
CASSLWASGKETQYF TGTGCCAGCAGCTTATGGGCTAGCGGTAAAGAGACCCAGTACTTC TRBD2 - TRBJ2-5 TRBV11-2
CASSLGDSWAMNTEAFF TGCGCCAGCAGCCTGGGGGACTCCTGGGCCATGAACACTGAAGCTTTCTTT - few TRBJ1-1 TRBV5-1
CASSWPGQALLYEQYF TGTGCCAGCAGCTGGCCGGGACAGGCCCTTCTCTACGAGCAGTACTTC TRBD1 - TRBJ2-7 TRBV6-2/TRBV6-3
CASSPSWGASTDTQYF TGTGCCAGCAGTCCAAGCTGGGGGGCGAGCACAGATACGCAGTATTTT - few TRBJ2-3 TRBV12-3/TRBV12-4
CASSWEAGGGVGDEQFF TGTGCCAGCAGTTGGGAGGCGGGAGGGGGTGTAGGTGATGAGCAGTTCTTC TRBD2 few TRBJ2-1 TRBV12-3/TRBV12-4
CASSEFGPNTEAFF TGTGCCAGCAGTGAATTCGGCCCGAACACTGAAGCTTTCTTT - - TRBJ1-1 TRBV25-1
CASSPTRVGEQFF TGTGCCAGCAGCCCTACCCGAGTTGGTGAGCAGTTCTTC - - TRBJ2-1 TRBV3-1